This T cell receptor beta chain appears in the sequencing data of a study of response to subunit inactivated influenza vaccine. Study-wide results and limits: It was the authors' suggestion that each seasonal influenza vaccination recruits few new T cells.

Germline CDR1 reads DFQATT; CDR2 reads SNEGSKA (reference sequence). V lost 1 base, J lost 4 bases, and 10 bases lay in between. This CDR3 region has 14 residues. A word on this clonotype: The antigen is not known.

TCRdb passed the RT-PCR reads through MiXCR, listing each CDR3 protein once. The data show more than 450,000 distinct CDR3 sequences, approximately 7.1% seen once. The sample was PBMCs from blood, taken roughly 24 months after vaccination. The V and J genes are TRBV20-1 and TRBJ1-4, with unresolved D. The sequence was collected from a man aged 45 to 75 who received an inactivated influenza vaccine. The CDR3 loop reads CSARGGYGNEKLFF. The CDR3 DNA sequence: TGCAGTGCTAGAGGAGGCTACGGTAATGAAAAACTGTTTTTT.